What follows is one T cell receptor beta chain and its context. The V and J ends lost 1 base and 0 bases, in that order; junction bases with no gene match: 3. There are 16 residues in the CDR3. The germline gives CDR1 SGHTA, CDR2 FQGNSA. This record comes from a study of cytomegalovirus exposure and HLA in healthy donors. Use of 60 Vbeta and 13 Jbeta primers characterized the PCR. TCRdb's table, derived via immunoSEQ multiplex PCR, lists solely in-frame clones and lacks some. The data hold roughly 98,000 clones, with 80% to 85% observed a single time. This receptor was obtained from a man in his forties or fifties in good health and CMV-seronegative. The rearrangement links TRBV7-2 to TRBJ2-4; 7 bases agree with TRBD1. The sequencing input was PBMCs. The CDR3, as DNA: TGTGCCAGCAGCTTAGACAGGGGTCTAGCCAAAAACATTCAGTACTTC. This encodes CASSLDRGLAKNIQYF.